The 26 T cell receptor beta chains reported below all come from one sample, sequenced in a study of blood T cell repertoires in COVID-19. Sequencing used immunoSEQ multiplex PCR; TCRdb keeps in-frame clones, though not all of them. The sample contains under 300,000 clones, roughly 91% of which appear only once. Input material: peripheral blood. The origin of the receptors is a woman aged 40-49 years who had recovered from COVID-19.

V is TRBV12-3 or TRBV12-4 and J is TRBJ1-4; 8 positions match TRBD1. V lost 6 bases, J lost 6 bases, and 3 bases stayed unmatched. CDR3 length equals 13 residues. CDR3 coding DNA: TGTGCCAGCAGCAACAGGGGGTATGAAAAACTGTTTTTT. It specifies CASSNRGYEKLFF.

This sequence joins TRBV4-2 and TRBJ1-3; D is perhaps TRBD1 (5 bases). CDR1 and CDR2 (germline): LGHNA, YNFKEQ. CDR3 length: 14 residues. The V gene lost 1 base and the J gene lost 4 bases, with 8 bases spanning the gap. This CDR3 reads CASSQGTSGNTIYF. The DNA of the CDR3 is TGTGCCAGCAGCCAAGGGACATCGGGAAACACCATATATTTT.

This sequence joins TRBV5-1 and TRBJ2-2; the match to TRBD1 covers 7 bases. The CDR3 extends over 15 amino acids. CDR1 is SGHRS, CDR2 YFSETQ, per germline. V was clipped by 6 bases and J by 3 bases; unmatched bases: 8. The CDR3 spells CASTPRTGDTGELFF. The CDR3 DNA sequence: TGCGCCAGCACCCCCCGGACAGGAGACACCGGGGAGCTGTTTTTT.

The rearrangement links TRBV14 to TRBJ1-1; tentative D call: TRBD1 (6 bases). CDR3 length: 14 residues. The V gene lost 5 bases and the J gene lost 7 bases, with 17 bases spanning the gap. Germline V gives CDR1 SGHDN, CDR2 FVKESK. CDR3 loop: CASSKSGGALEAFF. CDR3 in DNA: TGTGCCAGCAGCAAAAGCGGGGGGGCCCTTGAAGCTTTCTTT.

The V call is TRBV5-6, the J call TRBJ2-3, with 8 positions matching TRBD1. In germline, CDR1 is SGHDT, CDR2 YYEEEE. This CDR3 has 16 amino acids. Unmatched junction bases numbered 8, after V lost 0 bases and J lost 5 bases. The CDR3 is CASSLAGRGRGDTQYF. The CDR3 bases are TGTGCCAGCAGCTTGGCCGGCAGGGGGCGAGGAGATACGCAGTATTTT. Filled out from reference TRBV5-6 and TRBJ2-3, the complete variable domain reads DAGVTQSPTHLIKTRGQQVTLRCSPKSGHDTVSWYQQALGQGPQFIFQYYEEEERQRGNFPDRFSGHQFPNYSSELNVNALLLGDSALYLCASSLAGRGRGDTQYFGPGTRLTVL.

The count of this clone is one. The chain employs TRBV7-9 and TRBJ2-2; 7 bases agree with TRBD2. Trimming removed 5 bases from V and 6 bases from J; junction bases left unmatched: 6. The germline V gene has CDR1 SEHNR and CDR2 FQNEAQ (reference sequence). This CDR3 contains 14 residues. CDR3 protein: CASSPTGRSGELFF. The DNA for the CDR3 is TGTGCCAGCAGCCCTACCGGGAGGTCCGGGGAGCTGTTTTTT.

The chain employs TRBV7-2 and TRBJ1-5, with D maybe TRBD1 (6 bases). CDR3 size: 17 residues. With 4 bases removed from V and 7 bases from J, the gap between germline ends came to 23 bases. CDR1 SGHTA and CDR2 FQGNSA come from the germline V gene. CDR3 in DNA: TGTGCCAGCAGCTGGGGGGGTGGCAGTTCCAGGGGCCAGCCCCAGCATTTT. Translation: CASSWGGGSSRGQPQHF.

The chain employs TRBV4-1 and TRBJ2-1; perhaps TRBD2 as D (6 bases). The CDR3 is 16 amino acids. Germline CDR1 MGHRA, CDR2 YSYEKL. V lost 0 bases to trimming and J lost 7 bases, with 16 bases between them. CDR3 DNA: TGCGCCAGCAGCCAAGATGGGCTAGTCGGGAGAAATGAGCAGTTCTTC. Its translation: CASSQDGLVGRNEQFF.

V gene TRBV19 combines with J gene TRBJ2-2; 8 bases fit TRBD2. Per germline, CDR1 LNHDA and CDR2 SQIVND (reference sequence). The J segment lost 6 bases and the V segment lost 4 bases, leaving 7 bases of the junction unmatched. CDR3 length: 15 amino acids. The CDR3 loop is CASSTDGRASGELFF. In DNA form, the CDR3 reads TGTGCCAGTAGTACCGACGGGAGGGCCTCCGGGGAGCTGTTTTTT.

The rearrangement joins TRBV6-5 to TRBJ2-1; 9 positions agree with TRBD2. The CDR3 sequence is 15 residues long. From germline, CDR1 is MNHEY and CDR2 SVGAGI. The junction had 5 bases not matched to a gene; V was cut back by 5 bases and J by 3 bases. CDR3 region: CASSKRTSDYNEQFF. The CDR3 nucleotides are TGTGCCAGCAGTAAAAGGACTAGCGACTACAATGAGCAGTTCTTC.

V and J are TRBV7-2 and TRBJ2-1; 15 positions agree with TRBD2. The germline V gene encodes CDR1 SGHTA and CDR2 FQGNSA. The CDR3 spans 16 residues. V shed 1 base, J shed 10 bases, and the junction held 5 bases outside the gene matches. CDR3 amino acids: CASSLGLGLAGGEQFF. The CDR3 DNA sequence: TGTGCCAGCAGCTTAGGTTTGGGACTAGCGGGAGGCGAGCAGTTCTTC.

This clone was detected only once. The rearrangement links TRBV5-6 to TRBJ1-1, with D unclear. The germline gives CDR1 SGHDT, CDR2 YYEEEE. The CDR3 is made up of 14 amino acids. Trimming took 1 base from V and 4 from J, leaving 11 bases between them. CDR3: CASSLWVPGTEAFF. CDR3 nucleotide sequence: TGTGCCAGCAGCTTGTGGGTCCCGGGCACTGAAGCTTTCTTT. Supplemented by reference TRBV5-6 and TRBJ1-1, the full variable domain reads DAGVTQSPTHLIKTRGQQVTLRCSPKSGHDTVSWYQQALGQGPQFIFQYYEEEERQRGNFPDRFSGHQFPNYSSELNVNALLLGDSALYLCASSLWVPGTEAFFGQGTRLTVV.

This clone was observed once. The chain carries TRBV6-6 and TRBJ1-5; D uncertain. The germline V gene encodes CDR1 MNHNY and CDR2 SVGAGI (reference sequence). Trimming shortened V by 4 bases and J by 5 bases, and 3 bases separated the two germline ends. This CDR3 is built from 11 residues. The CDR3 protein is CASSFDQPQHF. The CDR3, as DNA: TGTGCCAGCAGTTTCGATCAGCCCCAGCATTTT.

This clone has a handful of counts. The J gene is TRBJ2-1, the V gene TRBV7-9; TRBD2 matches 10 bases. The CDR3 extends over 15 amino acids. CDR1 SEHNR and CDR2 FQNEAQ come from the germline V gene (reference sequence). V gave up 3 bases and J gave up 8 bases; unmatched junction bases: 7. The CDR3 loop is CASSLGLAGVDEQFF. CDR3 coding DNA: TGTGCCAGCAGCTTGGGGCTAGCGGGGGTCGATGAGCAGTTCTTC.

J is TRBJ1-1 and V is TRBV6-5; tentatively, D is TRBD1 (5 bases). Germline CDR1 is MNHEY and CDR2 is SVGAGI. V lost 1 base and J 0 bases, leaving 12 bases between the germline ends. CDR3 length: 16 residues. The CDR3 is CASSYWQGRVNTEAFF. In DNA form, the CDR3 reads TGTGCCAGCAGTTACTGGCAGGGTAGGGTGAACACTGAAGCTTTCTTT.

The chain joins TRBV9 to TRBJ2-5, with TRBD2 matching over 7 bases. The CDR3 consists of 14 residues. Unmatched junction bases numbered 5, after V lost 5 bases and J lost 1 base. The germline CDR1 and CDR2 sequences are SGDLS and YYNGEE. For the CDR3, the DNA is TGTGCCAGCAGTCCTAGCGGCCCCCAAGAGACCCAGTACTTC. Protein sequence: CASSPSGPQETQYF. The whole variable domain, remainder taken from reference TRBV9 and TRBJ2-5, is DSGVTQTPKHLITATGQRVTLRCSPRSGDLSVYWYQQSLDQGLQFLIQYYNGEERAKGNILERFSAQQFPDLHSELNLSSLELGDSALYFCASSPSGPQETQYFGPGTRLLVL.

The chain is built from TRBV7-2 and TRBJ2-5; 9 nucleotides align to TRBD2. Per germline, CDR1 SGHTA and CDR2 FQGNSA. The trim removed 2 bases at V and 11 bases at J, leaving 18 bases unmatched. The CDR3 covers 17 residues. CDR3 DNA sequence: TGTGCCAGCAGCTTAAGGGGCCAGGGACTAGCCGTCAAAACACAGTACTTC. Translated: CASSLRGQGLAVKTQYF.

The CDR3: CASSSTGRGFYEQYF. The CDR3 bases are TGTGCCAGCAGCTCTACAGGGAGAGGTTTCTACGAGCAGTACTTC. The V call is TRBV7-6, the J call TRBJ2-7; possibly TRBD1 for D (6 bases). Trimming shortened V by 4 bases and J by 3 bases, and 16 bases separated the two germline ends. Germline CDR1 SGHVS, CDR2 FNYEAQ. This CDR3 spans 15 amino acids. The whole variable domain, remainder taken from reference TRBV7-6 and TRBJ2-7, is GAGVSQSPRYKVTKRGQDVALRCDPISGHVSLYWYRQALGQGPEFLTYFNYEAQQDKSGLPNDRFSAERPEGSISTLTIQRTEQRDSAMYRCASSSTGRGFYEQYFGPGTRLTVT.

The gene calls are TRBV29-1 and TRBJ2-3; possible D gene TRBD2, 5 bases. The CDR3 has 13 residues. Germline CDR1 SQVTM, CDR2 ANQGSEA. V lost 7 bases to trimming and J lost 2 bases, with 13 bases between them. CDR3 sequence: CSAQGSLTDTQYF. The CDR3 DNA reads TGCAGCGCCCAAGGGAGCCTCACAGATACGCAGTATTTT.

This chain joins TRBV6-2 or TRBV6-3 and TRBJ2-1; 8 nucleotides line up with TRBD2. Trimming removed 5 bases from V and 1 base from J; junction bases left unmatched: 7. CDR3 size: 16 residues. The V gene's germline CDR1 is MNHEY and CDR2 SVGEGT. The DNA of the CDR3 is TGTGCCAGCAGTGGGGAGCGGGAGAGGTCCTACAATGAGCAGTTCTTC. Its translation is CASSGERERSYNEQFF.

This sequence joins TRBV5-4 and TRBJ2-2; tentative D call: TRBD2 (6 bases). V lost 0 bases and J lost 3, with 6 bases in between. The CDR3 contains 14 residues. Germline-derived CDR1 and CDR2 are SGHNT and YYREEE (reference sequence). The CDR3 DNA follows: TGTGCCAGCAGCTTGGCGGGGGACACCGGGGAGCTGTTTTTT. Translated: CASSLAGDTGELFF.

The chain's CDR3 is CASSLAGEENEKLFF. DNA of the CDR3: TGCGCCAGCAGCTTGGCCGGCGAGGAGAATGAAAAACTGTTTTTT. This chain connects TRBV5-1 to TRBJ1-4; D is uncertain. Trimming removed 0 bases at V and 5 bases at J, with 11 bases between. The CDR3 extends over 15 amino acids. Germline V gene lookup returns CDR1 SGHRS and CDR2 YFSETQ.

This chain uses TRBV29-1 with TRBJ2-1, with D perhaps TRBD1 (5 bases). V lost 3 bases and J 0 bases, leaving 9 bases between the germline ends. CDR1 is SQVTM, CDR2 ANQGSEA, per germline. The CDR3 has 14 amino acids. The CDR3 is CSVEGRSSYNEQFF. Here the CDR3 DNA reads TGCAGCGTTGAGGGGCGGAGCTCCTACAATGAGCAGTTCTTC.

The V call is TRBV28, the J call TRBJ2-7; no reliable D call. This CDR3 has 14 amino acids. From germline, CDR1 is MDHEN and CDR2 SYDVKM. V lost 5 bases, J lost 1 base, and 12 bases lay in between. The CDR3 spells CASSPLRTSYEQYF. CDR3 DNA: TGTGCCAGCAGTCCTCTCAGAACGTCCTACGAGCAGTACTTC.

The rearrangement joins TRBV7-9 to TRBJ2-1, with 10 bases aligning to TRBD1. J gave up 3 bases and V 1 base, and 12 bases lay outside the gene matches. This CDR3 spans 19 amino acids. From germline, CDR1 is SEHNR and CDR2 FQNEAQ (reference sequence). The CDR3 nucleotides read TGTGCCAGCAGCTTAGGCTGGGCCCCAGGGGACAGGGGCTACAATGAGCAGTTCTTC. Protein product: CASSLGWAPGDRGYNEQFF.

The chain combines TRBV15 with TRBJ2-6; TRBD1 matches at 10 bases. The V and J ends lost 5 bases and 3 bases, in that order; junction bases with no gene match: 16. Germline-derived CDR1 and CDR2 are LNHNV and YYDKDF (reference sequence). This CDR3 region has 20 residues. CDR3 nucleotides: TGTGCCACCAGCCGACCCTTTTTGGGGACAGGGGTACATGGGGCCAACGTCCTGACTTTC. It yields the protein CATSRPFLGTGVHGANVLTF.